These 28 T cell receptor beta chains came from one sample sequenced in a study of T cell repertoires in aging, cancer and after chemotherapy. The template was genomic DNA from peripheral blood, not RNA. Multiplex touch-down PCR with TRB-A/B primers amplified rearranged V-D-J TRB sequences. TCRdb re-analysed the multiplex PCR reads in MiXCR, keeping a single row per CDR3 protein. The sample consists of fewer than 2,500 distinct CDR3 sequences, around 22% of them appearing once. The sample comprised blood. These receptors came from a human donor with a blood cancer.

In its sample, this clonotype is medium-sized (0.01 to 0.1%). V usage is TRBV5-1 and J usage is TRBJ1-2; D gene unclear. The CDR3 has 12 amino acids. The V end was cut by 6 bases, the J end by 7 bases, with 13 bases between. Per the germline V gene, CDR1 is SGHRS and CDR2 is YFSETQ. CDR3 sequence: CASTDVAGGYTF. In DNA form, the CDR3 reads TGCGCCAGCACGGATGTGGCGGGTGGCTACACCTTC.

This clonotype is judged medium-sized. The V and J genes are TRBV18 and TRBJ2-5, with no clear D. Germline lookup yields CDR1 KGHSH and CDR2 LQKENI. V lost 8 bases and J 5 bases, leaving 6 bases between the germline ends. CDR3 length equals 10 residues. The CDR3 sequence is CASPRETQYF. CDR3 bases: TGTGCCAGCCCCCGGGAGACCCAGTACTTC.

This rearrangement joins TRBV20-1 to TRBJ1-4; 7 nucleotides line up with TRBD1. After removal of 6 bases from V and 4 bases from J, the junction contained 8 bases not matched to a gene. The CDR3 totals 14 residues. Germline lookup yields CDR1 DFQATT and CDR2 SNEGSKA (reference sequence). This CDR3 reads CSAPLDRLNEKLFF. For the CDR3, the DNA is TGCAGTGCGCCTTTGGACAGGCTTAATGAAAAACTGTTTTTT.

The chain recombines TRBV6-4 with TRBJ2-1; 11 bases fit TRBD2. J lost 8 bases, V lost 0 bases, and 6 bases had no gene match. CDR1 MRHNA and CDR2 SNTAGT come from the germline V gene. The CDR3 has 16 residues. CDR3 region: CASSDSGTSGWDEQFF. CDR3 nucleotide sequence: TGTGCCAGCAGTGACTCGGGGACTAGCGGTTGGGATGAGCAGTTCTTC.

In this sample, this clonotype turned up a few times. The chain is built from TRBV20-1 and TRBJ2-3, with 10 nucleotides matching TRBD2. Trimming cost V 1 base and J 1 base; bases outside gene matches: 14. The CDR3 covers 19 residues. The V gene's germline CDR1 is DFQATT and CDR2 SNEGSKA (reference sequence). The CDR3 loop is CSARGVAGGQILRTDTQYF. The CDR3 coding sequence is TGCAGTGCTAGAGGGGTAGCGGGGGGTCAAATTTTACGCACAGATACGCAGTATTTT.

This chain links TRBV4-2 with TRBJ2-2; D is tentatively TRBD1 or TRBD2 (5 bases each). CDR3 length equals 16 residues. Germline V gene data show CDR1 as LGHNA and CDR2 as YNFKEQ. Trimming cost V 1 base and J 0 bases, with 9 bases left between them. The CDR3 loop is CASSQVRGANTGELFF. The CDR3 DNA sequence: TGTGCCAGCAGCCAAGTTCGAGGGGCGAACACCGGGGAGCTGTTTTTT.

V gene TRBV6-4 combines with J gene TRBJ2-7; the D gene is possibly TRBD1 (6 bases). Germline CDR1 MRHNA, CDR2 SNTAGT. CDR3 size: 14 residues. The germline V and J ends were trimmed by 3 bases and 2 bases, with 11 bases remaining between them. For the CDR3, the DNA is TGTGCCAGCAGTGAGCCGGGGACACCCTACGAGCAGTACTTC. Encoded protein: CASSEPGTPYEQYF.

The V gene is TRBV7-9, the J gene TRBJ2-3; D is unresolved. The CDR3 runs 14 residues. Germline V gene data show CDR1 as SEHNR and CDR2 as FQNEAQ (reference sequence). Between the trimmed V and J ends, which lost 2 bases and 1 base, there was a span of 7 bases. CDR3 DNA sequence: TGTGCCAGCAGCTTAAGTCAGGGCACAGATACGCAGTATTTT. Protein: CASSLSQGTDTQYF. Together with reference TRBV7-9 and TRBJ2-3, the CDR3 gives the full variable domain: DTGVSQNPRHKITKRGQNVTFRCDPISEHNRLYWYRQTLGQGPEFLTYFQNEAQLEKSRLLSDRFSAERPKGSFSTLEIQRTEQGDSAMYLCASSLSQGTDTQYFGPGTRLTVL.

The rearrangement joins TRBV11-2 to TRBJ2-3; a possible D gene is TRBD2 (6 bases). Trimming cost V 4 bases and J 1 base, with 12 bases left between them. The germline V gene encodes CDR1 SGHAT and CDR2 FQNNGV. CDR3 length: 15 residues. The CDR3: CASSWRVPRTDTQYF. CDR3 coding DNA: TGTGCCAGCAGCTGGAGGGTGCCCCGCACAGATACGCAGTATTTT.

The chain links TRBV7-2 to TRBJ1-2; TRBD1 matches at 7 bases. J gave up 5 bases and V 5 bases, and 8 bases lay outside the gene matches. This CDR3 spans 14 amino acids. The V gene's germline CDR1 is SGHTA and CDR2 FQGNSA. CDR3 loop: CASSRGTAEYGYTF. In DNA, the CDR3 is TGTGCCAGCAGCCGAGGGACAGCGGAATATGGCTACACCTTC. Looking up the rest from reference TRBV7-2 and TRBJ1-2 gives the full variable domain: GAGVSQSPSNKVTEKGKDVELRCDPISGHTALYWYRQSLGQGLEFLIYFQGNSAPDKSGLPSDRFSAERTGGSVSTLTIQRTQQEDSAVYLCASSRGTAEYGYTFGSGTRLTVV.

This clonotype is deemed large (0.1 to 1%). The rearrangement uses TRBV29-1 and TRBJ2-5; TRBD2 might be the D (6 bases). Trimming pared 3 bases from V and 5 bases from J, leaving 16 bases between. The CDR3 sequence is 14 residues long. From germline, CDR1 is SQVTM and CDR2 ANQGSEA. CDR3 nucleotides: TGCAGCGTTGAGTTTCTAGCGCCCGAGGAGACCCAGTACTTC. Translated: CSVEFLAPEETQYF.

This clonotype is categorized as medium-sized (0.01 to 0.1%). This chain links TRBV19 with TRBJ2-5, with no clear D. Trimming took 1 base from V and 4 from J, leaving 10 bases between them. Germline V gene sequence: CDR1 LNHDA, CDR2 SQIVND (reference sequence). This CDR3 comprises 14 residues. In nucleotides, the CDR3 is TGTGCCAGTAGTATAGGACCACTTGGAGAGACCCAGTACTTC. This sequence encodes CASSIGPLGETQYF.

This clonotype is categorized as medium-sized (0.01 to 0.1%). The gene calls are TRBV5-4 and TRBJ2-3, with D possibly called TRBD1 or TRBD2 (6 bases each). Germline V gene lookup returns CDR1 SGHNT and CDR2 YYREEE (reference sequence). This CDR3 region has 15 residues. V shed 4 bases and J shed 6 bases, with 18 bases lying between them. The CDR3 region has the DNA TGTGCCAGCAGCCCGCGTAGGGGGGCAAGGGATACGCAGTATTTT. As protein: CASSPRRGARDTQYF.

Here the CDR3 DNA reads TGCGCCAGCAGCCAATGGGTAGCGGGAGCTCGGTCCTACAATGAGCAGTTCTTC. Amino acid sequence: CASSQWVAGARSYNEQFF. The genes are TRBV4-3 and TRBJ2-1; 9 bases fit TRBD2. CDR1 and CDR2 (germline): LGHNA, YSLEER. V lost 2 bases to trimming and J lost 1 base; unmatched junction nucleotides: 9. The CDR3 extends over 18 amino acids.

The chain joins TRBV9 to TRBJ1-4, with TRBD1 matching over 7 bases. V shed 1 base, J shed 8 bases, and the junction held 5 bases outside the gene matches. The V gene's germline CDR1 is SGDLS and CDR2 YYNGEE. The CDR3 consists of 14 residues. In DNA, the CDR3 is TGTGCCAGCAGCGTACACAGGGGCAGGGAAAAACTGTTTTTT. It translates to CASSVHRGREKLFF.

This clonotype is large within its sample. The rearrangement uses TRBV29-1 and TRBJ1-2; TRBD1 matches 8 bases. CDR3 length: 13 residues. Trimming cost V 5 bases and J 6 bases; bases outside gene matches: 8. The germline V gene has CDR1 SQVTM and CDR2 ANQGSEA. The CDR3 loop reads CSVSPTGGDGYTF. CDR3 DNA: TGCAGCGTTTCACCAACAGGGGGAGATGGCTACACCTTC. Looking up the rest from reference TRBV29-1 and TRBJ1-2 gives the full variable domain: SAVISQKPSRDICQRGTSLTIQCQVDSQVTMMFWYRQQPGQSLTLIATANQGSEATYESGFVIDKFPISRPNLTFSTLTVSNMSPEDSSIYLCSVSPTGGDGYTFGSGTRLTVV.

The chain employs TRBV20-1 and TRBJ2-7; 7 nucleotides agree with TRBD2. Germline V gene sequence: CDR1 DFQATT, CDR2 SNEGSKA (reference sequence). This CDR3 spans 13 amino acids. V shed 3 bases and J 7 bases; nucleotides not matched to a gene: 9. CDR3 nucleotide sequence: TGCAGTGCTAGCGGACTAGTAGCCCGTGAGCAGTACTTC. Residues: CSASGLVAREQYF.

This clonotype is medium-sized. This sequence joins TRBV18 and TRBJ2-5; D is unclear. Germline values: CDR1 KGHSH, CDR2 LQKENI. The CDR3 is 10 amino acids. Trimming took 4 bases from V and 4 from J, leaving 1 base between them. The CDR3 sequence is CASSRETQYF. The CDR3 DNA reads TGTGCCAGCTCACGAGAGACCCAGTACTTC.

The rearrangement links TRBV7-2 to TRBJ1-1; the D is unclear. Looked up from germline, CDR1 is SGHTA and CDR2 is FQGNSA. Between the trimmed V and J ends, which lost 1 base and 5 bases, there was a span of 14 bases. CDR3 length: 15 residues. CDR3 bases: TGTGCCAGCAGCTTAGGATTGGCAGGACGAACTGAAGCTTTCTTT. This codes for CASSLGLAGRTEAFF.

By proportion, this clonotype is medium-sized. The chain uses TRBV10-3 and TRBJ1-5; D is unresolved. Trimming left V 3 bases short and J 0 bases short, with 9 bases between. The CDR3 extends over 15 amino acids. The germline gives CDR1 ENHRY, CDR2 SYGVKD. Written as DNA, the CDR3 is TGTGCCATCAGTGATCAGACGGATAGCAATCAGCCCCAGCATTTT. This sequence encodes CAISDQTDSNQPQHF.

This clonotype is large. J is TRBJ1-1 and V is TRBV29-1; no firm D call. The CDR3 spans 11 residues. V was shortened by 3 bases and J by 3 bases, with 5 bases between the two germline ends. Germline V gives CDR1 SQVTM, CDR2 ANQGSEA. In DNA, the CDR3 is TGCAGCGTTGATCTGTACACTGAAGCTTTCTTT. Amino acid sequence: CSVDLYTEAFF.

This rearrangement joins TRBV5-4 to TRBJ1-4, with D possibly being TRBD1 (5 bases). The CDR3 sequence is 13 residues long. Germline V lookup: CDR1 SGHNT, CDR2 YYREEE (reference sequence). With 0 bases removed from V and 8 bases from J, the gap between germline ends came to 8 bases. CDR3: CASSLERGEKLFF. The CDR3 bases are TGTGCCAGCAGCTTGGAGAGGGGAGAAAAACTGTTTTTT.

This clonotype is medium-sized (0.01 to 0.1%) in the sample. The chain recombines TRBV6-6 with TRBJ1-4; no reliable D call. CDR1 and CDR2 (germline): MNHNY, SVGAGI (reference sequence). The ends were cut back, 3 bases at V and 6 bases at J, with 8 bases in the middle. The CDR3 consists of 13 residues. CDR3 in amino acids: CASSYRGYEKLFF. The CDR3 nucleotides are TGTGCCAGCAGTTATAGAGGGTATGAAAAACTGTTTTTT.

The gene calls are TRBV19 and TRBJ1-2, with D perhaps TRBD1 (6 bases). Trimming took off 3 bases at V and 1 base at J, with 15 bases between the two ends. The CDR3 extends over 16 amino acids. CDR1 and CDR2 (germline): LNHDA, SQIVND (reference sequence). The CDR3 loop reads CASSILAGTLNYGYTF. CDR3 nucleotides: TGTGCCAGTAGTATTCTCGCCGGGACACTTAACTATGGCTACACCTTC.

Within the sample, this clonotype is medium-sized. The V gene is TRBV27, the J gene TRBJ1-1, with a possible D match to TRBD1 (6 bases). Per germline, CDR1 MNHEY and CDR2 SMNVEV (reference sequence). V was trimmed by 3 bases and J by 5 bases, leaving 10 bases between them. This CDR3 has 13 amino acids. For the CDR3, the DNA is TGTGCCAGCAGTTTCGGACAGAGGACTGAAGCTTTCTTT. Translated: CASSFGQRTEAFF.

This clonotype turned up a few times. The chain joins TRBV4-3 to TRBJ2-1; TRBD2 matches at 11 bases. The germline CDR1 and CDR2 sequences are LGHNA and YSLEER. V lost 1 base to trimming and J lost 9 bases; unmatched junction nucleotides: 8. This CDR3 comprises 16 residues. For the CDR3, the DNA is TGCGCCAGCAGCCAAGGTGCCGGGACTAGCGGTGGTGAGCAGTTCTTC. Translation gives CASSQGAGTSGGEQFF.

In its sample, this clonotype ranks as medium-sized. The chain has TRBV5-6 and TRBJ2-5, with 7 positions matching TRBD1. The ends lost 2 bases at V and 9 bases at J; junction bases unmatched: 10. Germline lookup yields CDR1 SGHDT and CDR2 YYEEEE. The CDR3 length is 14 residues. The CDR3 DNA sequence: TGTGCCAGCAGCTTTAGGACAGGAGCTTTGGCCCAGTACTTC. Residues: CASSFRTGALAQYF.

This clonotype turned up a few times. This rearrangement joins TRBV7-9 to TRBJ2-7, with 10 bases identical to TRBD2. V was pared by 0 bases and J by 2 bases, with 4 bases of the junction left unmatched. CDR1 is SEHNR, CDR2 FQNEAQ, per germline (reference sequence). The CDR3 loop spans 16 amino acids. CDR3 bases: TGTGCCAGCAGCTTAGCCGTAGCGGGAGGCCCCTACGAGCAGTACTTC. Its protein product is CASSLAVAGGPYEQYF.